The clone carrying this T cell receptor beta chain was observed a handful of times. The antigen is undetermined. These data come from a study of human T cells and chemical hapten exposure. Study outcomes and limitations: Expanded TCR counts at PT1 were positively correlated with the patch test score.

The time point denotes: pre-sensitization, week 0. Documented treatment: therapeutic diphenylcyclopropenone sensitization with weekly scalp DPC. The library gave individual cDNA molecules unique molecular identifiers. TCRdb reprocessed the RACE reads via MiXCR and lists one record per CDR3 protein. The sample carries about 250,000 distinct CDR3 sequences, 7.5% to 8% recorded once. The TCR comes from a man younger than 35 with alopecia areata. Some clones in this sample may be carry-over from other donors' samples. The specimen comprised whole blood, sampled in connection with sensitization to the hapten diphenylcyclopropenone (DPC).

The CDR3 is CAISETEINYGYTF. The CDR3 nucleotides are TGTGCCATCAGTGAAACGGAGATCAACTATGGCTACACCTTC. V and J are TRBV10-3 and TRBJ1-2, with no clear D. V dropped 3 bases and J dropped 2 bases, with 10 bases sitting between them. The CDR3 length is 14 residues. The germline CDR1 and CDR2 sequences are ENHRY and SYGVKD.